This TCR beta chain was documented in a study of CD8+CD57+ T cells in acquired aplastic anemia. It was genomic DNA that served as the template for profiling TCR beta VDJ and CDR3. TCRdb analysed the reads with MiXCR anew, one entry per CDR3 protein. The sample records under 200,000 distinct CDR3 sequences, over 40% being singletons. This clonotype was detected ten times or more. Its target is not known. Patients chosen for sequencing had CD8+CD57+ cells that had expanded, as shown by flow cytometry. Study observations and caveats: Found in both controls and patients were around 31 CD8+ CDR3 sequences. Simpson's diversity of CD8+ cells was not significantly different in patients compared with controls.

This receptor was identified in a human donor with aplastic anemia. The sequencing sample was made of sorted CD4+, CD8+, or CD8+CD57+ T cells (not recorded which) from PBMCs.

CDR3 loop: CASASGETQYF. In DNA form, the CDR3 reads TGTGCTAGTGCCTCGGGGGAGACCCAGTACTTC. The chain links TRBV12-5 to TRBJ2-5, with D possibly TRBD2 on 5 matching bases. The germline V gene has CDR1 LGHNT and CDR2 FRNRAP. This CDR3 comprises 11 residues. Trimming cost V 7 bases and J 5 bases, with 8 bases left between them.